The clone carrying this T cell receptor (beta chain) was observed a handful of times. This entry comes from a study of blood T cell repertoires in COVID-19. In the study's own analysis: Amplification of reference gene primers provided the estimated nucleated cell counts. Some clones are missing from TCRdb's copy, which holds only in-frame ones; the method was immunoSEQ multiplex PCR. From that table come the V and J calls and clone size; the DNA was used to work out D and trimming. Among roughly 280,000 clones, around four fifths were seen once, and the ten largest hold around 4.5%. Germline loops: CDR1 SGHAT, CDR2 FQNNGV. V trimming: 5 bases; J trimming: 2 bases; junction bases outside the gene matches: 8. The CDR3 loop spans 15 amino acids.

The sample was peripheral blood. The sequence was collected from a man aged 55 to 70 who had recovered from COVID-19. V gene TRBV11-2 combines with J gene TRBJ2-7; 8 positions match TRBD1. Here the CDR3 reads CASSVRQGATYEQYF. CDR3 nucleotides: TGTGCCAGCAGCGTTCGGCAGGGGGCTACCTACGAGCAGTACTTC.